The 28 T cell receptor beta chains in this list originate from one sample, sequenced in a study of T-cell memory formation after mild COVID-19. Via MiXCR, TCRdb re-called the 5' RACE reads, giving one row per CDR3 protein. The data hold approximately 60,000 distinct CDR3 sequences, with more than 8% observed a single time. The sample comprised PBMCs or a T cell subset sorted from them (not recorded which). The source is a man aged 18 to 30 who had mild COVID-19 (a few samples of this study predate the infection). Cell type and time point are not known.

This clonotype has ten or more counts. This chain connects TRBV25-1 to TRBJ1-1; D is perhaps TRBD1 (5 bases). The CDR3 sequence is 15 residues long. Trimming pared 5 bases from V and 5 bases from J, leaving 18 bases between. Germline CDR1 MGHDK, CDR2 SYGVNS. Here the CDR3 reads CASSTLGGDGTEAFF. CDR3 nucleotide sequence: TGTGCCAGCAGTACCCTTGGGGGGGACGGTACTGAAGCTTTCTTT.

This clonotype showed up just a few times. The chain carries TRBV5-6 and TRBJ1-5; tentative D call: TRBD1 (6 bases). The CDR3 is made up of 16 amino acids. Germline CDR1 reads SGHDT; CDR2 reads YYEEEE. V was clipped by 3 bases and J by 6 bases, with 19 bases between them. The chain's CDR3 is CASSSSPGTRGQPQHF. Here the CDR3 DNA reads TGTGCCAGCAGCTCCTCCCCGGGGACAAGGGGTCAGCCCCAGCATTTT.

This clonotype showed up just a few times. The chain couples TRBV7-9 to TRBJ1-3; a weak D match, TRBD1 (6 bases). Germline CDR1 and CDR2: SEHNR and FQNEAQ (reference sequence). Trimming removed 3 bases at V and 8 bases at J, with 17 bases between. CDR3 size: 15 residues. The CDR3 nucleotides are TGTGCCAGCAGCTTGAACAGGGCTACGGGTGACACCATATATTTT. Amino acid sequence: CASSLNRATGDTIYF.

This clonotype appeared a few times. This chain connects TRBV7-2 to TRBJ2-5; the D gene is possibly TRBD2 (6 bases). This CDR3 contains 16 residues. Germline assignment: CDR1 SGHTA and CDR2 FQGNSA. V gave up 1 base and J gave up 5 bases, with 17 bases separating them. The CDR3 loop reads CASSLVGSSGRETQYF. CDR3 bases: TGTGCCAGCAGCTTAGTAGGTTCCAGCGGGCGGGAGACCCAGTACTTC.

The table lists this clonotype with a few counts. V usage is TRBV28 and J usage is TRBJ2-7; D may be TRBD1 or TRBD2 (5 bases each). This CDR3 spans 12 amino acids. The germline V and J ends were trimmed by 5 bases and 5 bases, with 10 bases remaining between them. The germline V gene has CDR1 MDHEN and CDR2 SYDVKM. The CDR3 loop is CASSIQGHEQYV. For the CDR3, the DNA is TGTGCCAGCAGTATTCAGGGACACGAGCAGTACGTC.

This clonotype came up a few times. The CDR3: CASRADGNTGELFF. The CDR3 DNA is TGTGCCAGCAGGGCCGACGGTAACACCGGGGAGCTGTTTTTT. J is TRBJ2-2 and V is TRBV2; the D is unclear. Per germline, CDR1 SNHLY and CDR2 FYNNEI. This CDR3 has 14 residues. Trimming removed 6 bases at V and 2 bases at J, with 10 bases between.

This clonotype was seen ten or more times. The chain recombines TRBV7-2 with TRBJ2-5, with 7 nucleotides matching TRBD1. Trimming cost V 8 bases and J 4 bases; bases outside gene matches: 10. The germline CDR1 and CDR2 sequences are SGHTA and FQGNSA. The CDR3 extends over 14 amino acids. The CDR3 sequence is CASSPGQAIETQYF. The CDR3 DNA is TGTGCCAGCTCTCCCGGACAGGCAATAGAGACCCAGTACTTC.

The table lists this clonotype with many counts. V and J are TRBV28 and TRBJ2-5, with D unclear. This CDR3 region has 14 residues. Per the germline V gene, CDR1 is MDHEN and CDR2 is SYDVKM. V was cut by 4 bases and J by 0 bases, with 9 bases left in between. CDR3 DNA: TGTGCCAGCAGTTCCCAGCCTTACCAAGAGACCCAGTACTTC. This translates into CASSSQPYQETQYF.

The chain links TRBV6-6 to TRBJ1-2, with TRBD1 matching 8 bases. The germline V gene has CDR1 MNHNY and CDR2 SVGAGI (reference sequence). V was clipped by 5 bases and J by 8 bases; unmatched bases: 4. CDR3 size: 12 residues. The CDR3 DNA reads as TGTGCCAGCAGTGGACAGGGAGTCGGCTACACCTTC. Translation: CASSGQGVGYTF.

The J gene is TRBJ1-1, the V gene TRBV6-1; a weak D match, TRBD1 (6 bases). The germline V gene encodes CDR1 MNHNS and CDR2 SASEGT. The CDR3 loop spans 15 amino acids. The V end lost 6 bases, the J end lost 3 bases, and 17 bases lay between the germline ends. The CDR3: CASSEYTGLDTEAFF. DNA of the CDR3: TGTGCCAGCAGCGAATACACAGGGCTCGACACTGAAGCTTTCTTT.

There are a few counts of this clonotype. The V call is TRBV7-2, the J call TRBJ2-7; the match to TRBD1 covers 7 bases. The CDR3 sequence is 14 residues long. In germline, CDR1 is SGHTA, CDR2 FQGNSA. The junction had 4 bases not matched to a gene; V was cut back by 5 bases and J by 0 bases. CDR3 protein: CASSATGSSYEQYF. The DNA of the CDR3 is TGTGCCAGCAGCGCGACAGGGAGCTCCTACGAGCAGTACTTC.

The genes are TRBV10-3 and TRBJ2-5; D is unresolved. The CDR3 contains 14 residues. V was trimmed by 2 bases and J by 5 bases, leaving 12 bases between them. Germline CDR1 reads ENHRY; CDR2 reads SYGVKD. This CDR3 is CAISERPPGETQYF. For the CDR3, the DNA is TGTGCCATCAGTGAGCGGCCGCCCGGTGAGACCCAGTACTTC.

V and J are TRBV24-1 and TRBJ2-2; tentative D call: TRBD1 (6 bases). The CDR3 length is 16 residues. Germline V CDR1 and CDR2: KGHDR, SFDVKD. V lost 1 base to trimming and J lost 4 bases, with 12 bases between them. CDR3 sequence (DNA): TGTGCCACCAGTGATTTACCGGGACATAGCACCGGGGAGCTGTTTTTT. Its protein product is CATSDLPGHSTGELFF.

CDR3 protein: CASSAHRGLQETQYF. In DNA form, the CDR3 reads TGTGCCAGCAGTGCTCACAGGGGGCTCCAAGAGACCCAGTACTTC. This chain uses TRBV28 with TRBJ2-5; 9 nucleotides match TRBD1. Losses at the gene ends were 5 bases for V and 1 base for J; bases not matched to a gene: 5. CDR1 MDHEN and CDR2 SYDVKM come from the germline V gene. CDR3 length: 15 amino acids.

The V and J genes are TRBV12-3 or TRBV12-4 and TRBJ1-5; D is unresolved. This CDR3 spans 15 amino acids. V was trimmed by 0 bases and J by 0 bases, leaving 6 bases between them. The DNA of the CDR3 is TGTGCCAGCAGTTTAGCGGGATTTAGCAATCAGCCCCAGCATTTT. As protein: CASSLAGFSNQPQHF.

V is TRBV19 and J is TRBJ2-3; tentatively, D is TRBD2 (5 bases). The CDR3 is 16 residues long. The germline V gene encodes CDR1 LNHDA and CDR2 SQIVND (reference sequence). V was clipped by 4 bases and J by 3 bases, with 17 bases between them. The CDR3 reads CASSTLPGSRTDTQYF. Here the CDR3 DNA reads TGTGCCAGTAGTACGTTACCGGGGAGTCGGACAGATACGCAGTATTTT.

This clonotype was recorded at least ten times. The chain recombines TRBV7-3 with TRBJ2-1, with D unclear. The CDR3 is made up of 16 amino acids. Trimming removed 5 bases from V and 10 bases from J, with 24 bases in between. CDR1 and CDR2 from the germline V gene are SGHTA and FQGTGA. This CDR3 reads CASSPRGSPLYMEQFF. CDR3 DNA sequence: TGTGCCAGCAGCCCCAGAGGCAGTCCTCTCTACATGGAGCAGTTCTTC.

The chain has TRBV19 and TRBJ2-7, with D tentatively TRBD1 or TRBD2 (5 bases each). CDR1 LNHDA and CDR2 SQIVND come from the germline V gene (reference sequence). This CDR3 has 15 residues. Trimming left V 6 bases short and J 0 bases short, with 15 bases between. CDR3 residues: CASRAPGTVSYEQYF. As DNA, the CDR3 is TGTGCCAGTAGGGCACCCGGGACCGTCTCCTACGAGCAGTACTTC.

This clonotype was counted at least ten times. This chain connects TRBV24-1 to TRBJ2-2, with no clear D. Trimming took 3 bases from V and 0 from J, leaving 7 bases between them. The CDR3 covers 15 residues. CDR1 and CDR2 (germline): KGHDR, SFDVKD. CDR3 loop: CATSDSVTNTGELFF. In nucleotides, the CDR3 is TGTGCCACCAGTGATAGCGTCACGAACACCGGGGAGCTGTTTTTT.

The DNA for the CDR3 is TGTGCCACCAGCACCGGGCCGCTGGGAAATTCACCCCTCCACTTT. Amino acids: CATSTGPLGNSPLHF. This chain connects TRBV15 to TRBJ1-6; D remains ambiguous. Germline lookup yields CDR1 LNHNV and CDR2 YYDKDF (reference sequence). CDR3 size: 15 residues. With 4 bases removed from V and 7 bases from J, the gap between germline ends came to 14 bases.

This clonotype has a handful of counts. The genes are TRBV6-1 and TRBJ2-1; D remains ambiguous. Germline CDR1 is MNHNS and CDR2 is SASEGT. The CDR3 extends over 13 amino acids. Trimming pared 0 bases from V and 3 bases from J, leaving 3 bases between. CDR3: CASSEANYNEQFF. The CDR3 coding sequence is TGTGCCAGCAGTGAAGCGAACTACAATGAGCAGTTCTTC.

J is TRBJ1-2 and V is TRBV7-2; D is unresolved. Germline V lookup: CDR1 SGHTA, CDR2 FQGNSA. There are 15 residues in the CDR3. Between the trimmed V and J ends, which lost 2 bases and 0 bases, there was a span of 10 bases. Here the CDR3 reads CASSLSPGPNYGYTF. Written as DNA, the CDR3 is TGTGCCAGCAGCTTAAGTCCGGGCCCTAACTATGGCTACACCTTC.

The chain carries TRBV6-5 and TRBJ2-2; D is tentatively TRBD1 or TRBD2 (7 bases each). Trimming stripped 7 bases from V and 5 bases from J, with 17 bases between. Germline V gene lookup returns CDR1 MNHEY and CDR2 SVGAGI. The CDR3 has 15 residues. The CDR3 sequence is CASTDRVGRTGELFF. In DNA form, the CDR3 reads TGTGCCAGCACCGACAGGGTCGGGAGGACCGGGGAGCTGTTTTTT.

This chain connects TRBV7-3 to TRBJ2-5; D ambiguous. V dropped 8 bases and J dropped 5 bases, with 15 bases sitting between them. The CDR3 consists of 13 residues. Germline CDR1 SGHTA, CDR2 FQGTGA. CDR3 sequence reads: CASGLSPGETQYF. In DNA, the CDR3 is TGTGCCAGCGGCCTCAGTCCGGGCGAGACCCAGTACTTC.

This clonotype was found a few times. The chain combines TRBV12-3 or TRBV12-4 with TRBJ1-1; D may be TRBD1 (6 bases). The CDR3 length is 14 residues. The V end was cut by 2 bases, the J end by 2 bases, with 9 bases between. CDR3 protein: CASSLQGRNTEAFF. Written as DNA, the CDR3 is TGTGCCAGCAGTTTACAGGGGCGAAACACTGAAGCTTTCTTT.

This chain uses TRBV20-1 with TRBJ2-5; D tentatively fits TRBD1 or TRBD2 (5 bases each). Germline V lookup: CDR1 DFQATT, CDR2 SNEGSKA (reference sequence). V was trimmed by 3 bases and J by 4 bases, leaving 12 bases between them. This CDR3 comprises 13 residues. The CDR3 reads CSARGTDGETQYF. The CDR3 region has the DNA TGCAGTGCTAGGGGGACGGATGGAGAGACCCAGTACTTC.

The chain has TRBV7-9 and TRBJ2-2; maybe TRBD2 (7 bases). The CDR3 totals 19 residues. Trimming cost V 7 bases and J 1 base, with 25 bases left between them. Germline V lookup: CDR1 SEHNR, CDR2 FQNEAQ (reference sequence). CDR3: CASNPGARGLLLNTGELFF. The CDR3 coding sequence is TGTGCCAGCAACCCGGGGGCCAGGGGACTACTACTGAACACCGGGGAGCTGTTTTTT.

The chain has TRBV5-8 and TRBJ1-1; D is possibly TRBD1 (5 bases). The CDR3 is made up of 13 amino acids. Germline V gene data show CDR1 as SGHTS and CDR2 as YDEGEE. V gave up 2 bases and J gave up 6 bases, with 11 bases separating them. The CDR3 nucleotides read TGTGCCAGCAGCTTCAATAGGGGCTCTGAAGCTTTCTTT. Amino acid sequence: CASSFNRGSEAFF. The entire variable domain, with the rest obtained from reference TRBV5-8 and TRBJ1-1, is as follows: EAGVTQSPTHLIKTRGQQATLRCSPISGHTSVYWYQQALGLGLQFLLWYDEGEERNRGNFPPRFSGRQFPNYSSELNVNALELEDSALYLCASSFNRGSEAFFGQGTRLTVV.